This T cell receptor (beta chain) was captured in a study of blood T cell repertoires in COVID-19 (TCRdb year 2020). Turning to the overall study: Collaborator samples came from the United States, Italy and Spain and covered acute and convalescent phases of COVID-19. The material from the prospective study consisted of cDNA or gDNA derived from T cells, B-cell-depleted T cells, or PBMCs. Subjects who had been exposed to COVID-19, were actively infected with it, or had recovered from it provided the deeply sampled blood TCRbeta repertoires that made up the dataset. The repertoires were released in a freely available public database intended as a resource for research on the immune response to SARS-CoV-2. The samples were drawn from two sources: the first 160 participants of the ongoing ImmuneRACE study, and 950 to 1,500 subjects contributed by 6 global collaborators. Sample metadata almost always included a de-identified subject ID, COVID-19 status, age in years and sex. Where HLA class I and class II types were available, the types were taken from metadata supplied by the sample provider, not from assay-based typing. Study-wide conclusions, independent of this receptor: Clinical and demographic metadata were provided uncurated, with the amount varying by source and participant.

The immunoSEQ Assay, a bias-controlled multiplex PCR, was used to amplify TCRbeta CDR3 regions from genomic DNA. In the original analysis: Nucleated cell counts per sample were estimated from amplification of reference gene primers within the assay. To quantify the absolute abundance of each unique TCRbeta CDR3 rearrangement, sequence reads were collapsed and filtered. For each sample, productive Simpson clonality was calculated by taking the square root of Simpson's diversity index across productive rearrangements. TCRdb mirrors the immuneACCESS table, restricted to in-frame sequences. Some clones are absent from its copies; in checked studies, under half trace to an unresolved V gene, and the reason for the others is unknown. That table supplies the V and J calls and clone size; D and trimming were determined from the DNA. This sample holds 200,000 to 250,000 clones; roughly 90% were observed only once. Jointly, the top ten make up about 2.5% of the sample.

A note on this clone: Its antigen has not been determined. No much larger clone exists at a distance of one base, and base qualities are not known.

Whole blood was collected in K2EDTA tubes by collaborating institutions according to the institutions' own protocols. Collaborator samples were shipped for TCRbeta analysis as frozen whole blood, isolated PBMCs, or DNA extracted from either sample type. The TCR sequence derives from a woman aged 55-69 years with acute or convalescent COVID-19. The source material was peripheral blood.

The nucleotide sequence reads TGCGCCAGCAGCTTCTTGGAACAGGGGGCGCCAGGGACTGAAGCTTTCTTT. This is translated as CASSFLEQGAPGTEAFF. The chain joins TRBV5-1 to TRBJ1-1; 9 of the junction bases match TRBD1. The germline V gene supplies CDR1 SGHRS and CDR2 YFSETQ. From the cysteine through the phenylalanine, the CDR3 covers 17 amino acids. CDR3 DNA only is kept here, 51 bases in frame from base 1. From V the trimming removes 2 bases and from J it removes 5 bases, while the gene matches leave 13 bases of the junction unaccounted for.